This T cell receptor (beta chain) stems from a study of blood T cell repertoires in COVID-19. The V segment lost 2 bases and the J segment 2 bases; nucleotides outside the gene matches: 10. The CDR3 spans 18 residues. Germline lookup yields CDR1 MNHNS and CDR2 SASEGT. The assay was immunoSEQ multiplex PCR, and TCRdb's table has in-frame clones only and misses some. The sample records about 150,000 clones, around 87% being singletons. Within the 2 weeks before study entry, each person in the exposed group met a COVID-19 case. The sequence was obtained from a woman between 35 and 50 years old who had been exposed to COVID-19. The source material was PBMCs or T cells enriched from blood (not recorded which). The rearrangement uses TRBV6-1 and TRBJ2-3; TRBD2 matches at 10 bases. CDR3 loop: CASSERSGSGGSTDTQYF. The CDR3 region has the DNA TGTGCCAGCAGTGAAAGGTCGGGTAGCGGGGGGTCCACAGATACGCAGTATTTT.